The 28 T cell receptor beta chains presented below share a single source sample, sequenced in a study of T cells in Graves' hyperthyroidism and ophthalmopathy (dated by TCRdb to between 2017 and 2020). The receptor library was made with multiplex PCR. Sequenced on an Illumina HiSeq 2000. The TCR beta CDR3 regions were amplified from the RNA transcripts. For the first round of RT-PCR on the TCR CDR3, the HTBI primer set was used together with the Qiagen OneStep RT-PCR kit. TCRdb reworked the public reads: Q25 trimming with fastp, MiXCR clone assembly, productive beta chains retained. Duplicate CDR3 protein sequences are folded into a single record with the most common DNA and genes. Recorded for this sample are around 500,000 distinct CDR3 sequences; more than 15% of them occurred a single time. The ten largest make up around 32% of the sample. The sequenced sample consisted of blood. The receptors derive from a woman in her thirties with Graves' ophthalmopathy.

This clonotype has ten or more counts. In nucleotides, the CDR3 is TGTGCCAGCAGTTACGAAGCGGGAGGGCTCCATGAGCAGTTCTTC. Its translation: CASSYEAGGLHEQFF. J is TRBJ2-1 and V is TRBV6-2 or TRBV6-3, with 10 bases lining up with TRBD2. The germline gives CDR1 MNHEY, CDR2 SVGEGT. The CDR3 length is 15 residues. The J segment lost 8 bases and the V segment lost 2 bases, leaving 6 bases of the junction unmatched.

This clonotype came up many times. The gene calls are TRBV24-1 and TRBJ2-7; D uncertain. Trimming removed 5 bases from V and 2 bases from J, with 15 bases in between. CDR3 length: 15 residues. The germline CDR1 and CDR2 sequences are KGHDR and SFDVKD. CDR3 nucleotides: TGTGCCACCAGTGCGCACACAGCAAAGCCCTACGAGCAGTACTTC. It translates to CATSAHTAKPYEQYF.

The chain uses TRBV20-1 and TRBJ2-6; D gene uncertain. Trimming pared 6 bases from V and 0 bases from J, leaving 21 bases between. This CDR3 is built from 18 residues. Germline V gives CDR1 DFQATT, CDR2 SNEGSKA (reference sequence). The CDR3 bases are TGCAGTGCAACAACCGGCGAAAAGGCCCTCTCTGGGGCCAACGTCCTGACTTTC. Amino acids: CSATTGEKALSGANVLTF.

CDR3 sequence reads: CASSYLRYEQYF. DNA for the CDR3: TGTGCCAGCAGTTACTTGCGCTACGAGCAGTACTTC. The chain employs TRBV6-6 and TRBJ2-7; D is uncertain. Germline assignment: CDR1 MNHNY and CDR2 SVGAGI (reference sequence). The germline V and J ends were trimmed by 1 base and 3 bases, with 4 bases remaining between them. The CDR3 consists of 12 residues.

This clonotype appeared a few times. V and J are TRBV6-5 and TRBJ2-2, with a tentative D call TRBD2 (6 bases). The length of the CDR3 is 14 residues. In germline, CDR1 is MNHEY, CDR2 SVGAGI. V lost 0 bases to trimming and J lost 6 bases, with 8 bases between them. The CDR3 nucleotides are TGTGCCAGCAGTTACTCGGTAGCGGCCGGGGAGCTGTTTTTT. Its translation is CASSYSVAAGELFF.

This clonotype has a count of ten or more. The V gene is TRBV2, the J gene TRBJ2-7, with D uncertain. The length of the CDR3 is 14 residues. The germline V gene has CDR1 SNHLY and CDR2 FYNNEI. V was pared by 4 bases and J by 0 bases, with 10 bases between. The CDR3 DNA reads TGTGCCAGCAGTGCGGGCCCTAGCTCCTACGAGCAGTACTTC. Amino acid sequence: CASSAGPSSYEQYF.

This clonotype occurred a few times. This sequence joins TRBV27 and TRBJ1-2, with D possibly being TRBD1 (6 bases). The CDR3 has 13 residues. V was trimmed by 3 bases and J by 7 bases, leaving 12 bases between them. Germline V gene data show CDR1 as MNHEY and CDR2 as SMNVEV (reference sequence). The CDR3 spells CASSFYREGGYTF. The CDR3 region has the DNA TGTGCCAGCAGTTTTTACAGGGAGGGTGGCTACACCTTC.

In its sample, this clonotype was seen many times. The rearrangement joins TRBV10-3 to TRBJ2-3, with D possibly matching TRBD2 (6 bases). V was shortened by 0 bases and J by 5 bases, with 12 bases between the two germline ends. The CDR3 sequence is 15 residues long. Germline CDR1 is ENHRY and CDR2 is SYGVKD. In nucleotides, the CDR3 is TGTGCCATCAGTGAGTCTGGACTATCCGGAGATACGCAGTATTTT. This gives the protein CAISESGLSGDTQYF.

The gene calls are TRBV7-2 and TRBJ2-7; unclear D gene. The ends were cut back, 5 bases at V and 7 bases at J, with 12 bases in the middle. The germline V gene has CDR1 SGHTA and CDR2 FQGNSA. This CDR3 is built from 12 residues. The CDR3 DNA sequence: TGTGCCAGCAGCCCCCGTGTTAGGGAGCAGTACTTC. It translates to CASSPRVREQYF.

A few counts support this clonotype. The rearrangement uses TRBV11-1 and TRBJ2-2, with D hard to call. V was cut by 5 bases and J by 5 bases, with 6 bases left in between. Germline CDR1 SGHAT, CDR2 FQDESV (reference sequence). This CDR3 contains 12 residues. The DNA for the CDR3 is TGTGCCAGCAGCATGGGAACCGGGGAGCTGTTTTTT. It translates to CASSMGTGELFF. Together with reference TRBV11-1 and TRBJ2-2, the CDR3 gives the full variable domain: EAEVAQSPRYKITEKSQAVAFWCDPISGHATLYWYRQILGQGPELLVQFQDESVVDDSQLPKDRFSAERLKGVDSTLKIQPAELGDSAMYLCASSMGTGELFFGEGSRLTVL.

This clonotype came up many times. The CDR3 is CASSLARGSNQPQHF. The CDR3 region has the DNA TGTGCCAGCAGCTTAGCGCGGGGCAGCAATCAGCCCCAGCATTTT. The rearrangement joins TRBV7-8 to TRBJ1-5; possible D gene TRBD1, 5 bases. This CDR3 contains 15 residues. Germline CDR1 reads SGHVS; CDR2 reads FQNEAQ. V lost 0 bases to trimming and J lost 1 base, with 7 bases between them.

This clonotype was recorded at least ten times. The chain combines TRBV30 with TRBJ1-2; D is possibly TRBD1 (6 bases). The germline V gene has CDR1 GTSNPN and CDR2 SVGIG (reference sequence). The CDR3 covers 13 residues. Trimming took off 1 base at V and 8 bases at J, with 14 bases between the two ends. This CDR3 is CAWSAPTGRGYTF. For the CDR3, the DNA is TGTGCCTGGAGTGCTCCCACAGGGAGGGGCTACACCTTC.

This clonotype was picked up one time. The CDR3 reads CSARSGPNQPQHF. The CDR3 DNA reads as TGCAGTGCTAGATCAGGGCCCAATCAGCCCCAGCATTTT. The genes are TRBV20-1 and TRBJ1-5; possible D gene TRBD1, 5 bases. Germline CDR1 is DFQATT and CDR2 is SNEGSKA (reference sequence). Trimming cost V 2 bases and J 3 bases, with 8 bases left between them. The CDR3 runs 13 residues.

V is TRBV7-6 and J is TRBJ2-7; TRBD1 matches at 11 bases. The CDR3 runs 14 residues. The V segment lost 5 bases and the J segment 7 bases; nucleotides outside the gene matches: 7. Germline CDR1 is SGHVS and CDR2 is FNYEAQ. CDR3 loop: CASSPVGTGGEQYF. CDR3 nucleotides: TGTGCCAGCAGCCCTGTCGGGACAGGGGGAGAGCAGTACTTC.

This clonotype appeared many times. The chain joins TRBV3-1 to TRBJ2-3; a possible D gene is TRBD2 (7 bases). CDR1 and CDR2 from the germline V gene are LGHDT and YNNKEL (reference sequence). The CDR3 totals 16 residues. Trimming took 0 bases from V and 3 from J, leaving 13 bases between them. In DNA form, the CDR3 reads TGTGCCAGCAGCCAAGAAGGGGGGGTGGTGACAGATACGCAGTATTTT. It codes for CASSQEGGVVTDTQYF.

V usage is TRBV10-3 and J usage is TRBJ1-4; D is uncertain. Trimming removed 0 bases from V and 6 bases from J, with 8 bases in between. CDR1 is ENHRY, CDR2 SYGVKD, per germline. The CDR3 length is 14 residues. The CDR3 is CAISESASDEKLFF. DNA of the CDR3: TGTGCCATCAGTGAGTCCGCCAGTGATGAAAAACTGTTTTTT.

This clonotype was picked up one time. Just one base apart from a much larger clone, this may be a read error. The chain's CDR3 is CASSRTSGFYDEQFF. The CDR3 DNA reads TGTGCCAGCAGCCGGACTAGCGGATTCTACGATGAGCAGTTCTTC. The chain is built from TRBV7-3 and TRBJ2-1; 10 positions agree with TRBD2. Germline loops: CDR1 SGHTA, CDR2 FQGTGA. There are 15 residues in the CDR3.

Many counts were recorded for this clonotype. The chain joins TRBV18 to TRBJ1-2; D is possibly TRBD1 (6 bases). Trimming took 2 bases from V and 2 from J, leaving 9 bases between them. CDR1 and CDR2 (germline): KGHSH, LQKENI. The CDR3 runs 14 residues. CDR3 residues: CASSPGGGNYGYTF. As DNA, the CDR3 is TGTGCCAGCTCACCAGGAGGGGGGAACTATGGCTACACCTTC.

This clonotype was counted between two and nine times. The chain has TRBV15 and TRBJ1-5, with 10 positions matching TRBD1. This CDR3 comprises 17 residues. The germline V gene has CDR1 LNHNV and CDR2 YYDKDF (reference sequence). Trimming at V came to 0 bases and at J to 5 bases, leaving 7 bases not matched to a gene. CDR3 loop: CATSRDRGDRGHQPQHF. In DNA, the CDR3 is TGTGCCACCAGCAGAGATCGGGGAGACAGGGGGCATCAGCCCCAGCATTTT.

This clonotype was seen more than once but under ten times. The chain is built from TRBV14 and TRBJ2-7; D gene uncertain. The CDR3 consists of 12 residues. Deletions cut 1 base from V and 5 bases from J, with 6 bases between. Per the germline V gene, CDR1 is SGHDN and CDR2 is FVKESK. CDR3 region: CASSQVWDEQYF. Written as DNA, the CDR3 is TGTGCCAGCAGCCAAGTATGGGACGAGCAGTACTTC.

This clonotype came up many times. The genes are TRBV2 and TRBJ2-1; 8 positions match TRBD1. The CDR3 covers 16 residues. With 8 bases clipped from V and 5 bases from J, the junction kept 14 bases outside the gene matches. The V gene's germline CDR1 is SNHLY and CDR2 FYNNEI. CDR3 nucleotides: TGTGCCAGCGGCGAGGACGGGACAGGAGGGAACAATGAGCAGTTCTTC. Translating it yields CASGEDGTGGNNEQFF.

This clonotype was seen a few times. The chain joins TRBV5-1 to TRBJ1-2; D gene unclear. Trimming cost V 1 base and J 1 base, with 5 bases left between them. This CDR3 comprises 13 residues. The germline V gene has CDR1 SGHRS and CDR2 YFSETQ. The CDR3 region is CASSLKDNYGYTF. CDR3 sequence (DNA): TGCGCCAGCAGCTTGAAAGATAACTATGGCTACACCTTC.

This clonotype was counted ten times or more. This rearrangement joins TRBV29-1 to TRBJ2-3; D is uncertain. CDR1 and CDR2 (germline): SQVTM, ANQGSEA. The CDR3 consists of 14 residues. The germline V and J ends were trimmed by 6 bases and 0 bases, with 13 bases remaining between them. The CDR3 DNA is TGCAGCGTCGGCCACCAGACGAGCACAGATACGCAGTATTTT. Its protein is CSVGHQTSTDTQYF.

This clonotype occurred many times. V gene TRBV20-1 combines with J gene TRBJ2-1, with D possibly TRBD2 on 7 matching bases. Germline V gives CDR1 DFQATT, CDR2 SNEGSKA (reference sequence). V dropped 6 bases and J dropped 9 bases, with 21 bases sitting between them. The length of the CDR3 is 14 residues. This CDR3 reads CSAAGGGGGSEQFF. The CDR3 nucleotides are TGCAGTGCCGCCGGAGGAGGGGGGGGAAGTGAGCAGTTCTTC.

The V gene is TRBV28, the J gene TRBJ2-2; 9 bases are a match to TRBD1. The trim removed 4 bases at V and 6 bases at J, leaving 6 bases unmatched. The CDR3 runs 15 residues. CDR1 and CDR2 (germline): MDHEN, SYDVKM. The CDR3 sequence is CASSSGTGHAGELFF. The DNA of the CDR3 is TGTGCCAGCAGTTCCGGGACAGGGCATGCCGGGGAGCTGTTTTTT.

V and J are TRBV7-9 and TRBJ2-5; D gene ambiguous. The CDR3 length is 14 residues. Germline values: CDR1 SEHNR, CDR2 FQNEAQ (reference sequence). Trimming took off 1 base at V and 2 bases at J, with 8 bases between the two ends. CDR3 region: CASSLDGFQETQYF. CDR3 DNA sequence: TGTGCCAGCAGCTTAGACGGGTTTCAAGAGACCCAGTACTTC.

This clonotype was observed at least ten times. This sequence joins TRBV20-1 and TRBJ2-2; a weak D match, TRBD2 (6 bases). This CDR3 spans 15 amino acids. Germline V gene sequence: CDR1 DFQATT, CDR2 SNEGSKA (reference sequence). V was clipped by 5 bases and J by 7 bases, with 20 bases between them. CDR3 amino acids: CSARAGTRSNGELFF. The CDR3 nucleotides are TGCAGTGCTCGGGCCGGGACTCGGTCTAACGGGGAGCTGTTTTTT.

This rearrangement joins TRBV6-6 to TRBJ2-2; the D is unclear. CDR1 MNHNY and CDR2 SVGAGI come from the germline V gene (reference sequence). The CDR3 contains 16 residues. The V and J ends lost 0 bases and 1 base respectively, with 9 bases between them. CDR3 protein: CASSYSAGVNTGELFF. CDR3 coding DNA: TGTGCCAGCAGTTACTCAGCAGGAGTGAACACCGGGGAGCTGTTTTTT.